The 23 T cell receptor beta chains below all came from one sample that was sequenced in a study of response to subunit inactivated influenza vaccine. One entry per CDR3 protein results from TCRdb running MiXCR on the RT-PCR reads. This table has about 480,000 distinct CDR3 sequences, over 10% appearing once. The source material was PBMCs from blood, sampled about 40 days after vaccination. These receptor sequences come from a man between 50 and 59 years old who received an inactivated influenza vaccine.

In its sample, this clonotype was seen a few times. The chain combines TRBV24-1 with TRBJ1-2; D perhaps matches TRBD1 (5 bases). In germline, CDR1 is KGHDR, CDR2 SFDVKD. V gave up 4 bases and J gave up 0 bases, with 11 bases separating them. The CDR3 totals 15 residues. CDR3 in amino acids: CATSEPGTTNYGYTF. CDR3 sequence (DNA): TGTGCCACCAGTGAACCAGGGACTACTAACTATGGCTACACCTTC.

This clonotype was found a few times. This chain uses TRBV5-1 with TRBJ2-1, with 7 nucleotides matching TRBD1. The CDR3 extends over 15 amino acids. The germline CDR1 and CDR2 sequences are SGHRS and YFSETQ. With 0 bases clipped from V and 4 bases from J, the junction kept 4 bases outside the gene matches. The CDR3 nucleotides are TGCGCCAGCAGCTTGGGAGGGGGCGAGTACAATGAGCAGTTCTTC. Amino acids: CASSLGGGEYNEQFF. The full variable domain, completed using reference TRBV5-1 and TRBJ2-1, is KAGVTQTPRYLIKTRGQQVTLSCSPISGHRSVSWYQQTPGQGLQFLFEYFSETQRNKGNFPGRFSGRQFSNSRSEMNVSTLELGDSALYLCASSLGGGEYNEQFFGPGTRLTVL.

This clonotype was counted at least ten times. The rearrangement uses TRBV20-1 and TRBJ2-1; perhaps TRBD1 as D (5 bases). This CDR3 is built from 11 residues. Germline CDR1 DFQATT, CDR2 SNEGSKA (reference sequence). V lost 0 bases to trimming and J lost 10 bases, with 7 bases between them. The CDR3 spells CSAREDTEQFF. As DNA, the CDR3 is TGCAGTGCTAGAGAGGACACCGAGCAGTTCTTC.

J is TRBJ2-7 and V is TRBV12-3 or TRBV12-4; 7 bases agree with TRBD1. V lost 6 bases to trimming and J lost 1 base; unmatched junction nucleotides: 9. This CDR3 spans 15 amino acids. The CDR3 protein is CASRSTGTGSYEQYF. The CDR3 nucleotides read TGTGCCAGCAGGTCGACAGGGACGGGTTCCTACGAGCAGTACTTC.

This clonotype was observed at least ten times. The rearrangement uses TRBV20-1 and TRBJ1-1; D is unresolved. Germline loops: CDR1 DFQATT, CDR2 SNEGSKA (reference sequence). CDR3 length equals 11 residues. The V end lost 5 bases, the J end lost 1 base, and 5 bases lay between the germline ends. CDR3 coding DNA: TGCAGTGCTCGGGAGAACACTGAAGCTTTCTTT. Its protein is CSARENTEAFF.

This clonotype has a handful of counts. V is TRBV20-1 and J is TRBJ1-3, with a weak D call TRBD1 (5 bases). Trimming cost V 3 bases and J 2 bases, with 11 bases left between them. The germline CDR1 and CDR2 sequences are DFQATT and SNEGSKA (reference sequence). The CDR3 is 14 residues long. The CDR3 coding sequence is TGCAGTGCTAGCGAGGGGTACCCTGGAAACACCATATATTTT. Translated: CSASEGYPGNTIYF.

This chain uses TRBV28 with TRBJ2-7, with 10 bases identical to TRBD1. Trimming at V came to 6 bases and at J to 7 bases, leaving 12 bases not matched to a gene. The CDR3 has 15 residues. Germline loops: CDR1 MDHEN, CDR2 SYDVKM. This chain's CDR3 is CASSPRGQGSGEQYF. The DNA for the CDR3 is TGTGCCAGCAGCCCAAGGGGACAGGGGTCGGGTGAGCAGTACTTC.

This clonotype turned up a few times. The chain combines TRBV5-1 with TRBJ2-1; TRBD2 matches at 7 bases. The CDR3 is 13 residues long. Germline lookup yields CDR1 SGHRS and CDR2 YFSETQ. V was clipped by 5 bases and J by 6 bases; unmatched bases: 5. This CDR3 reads CASRRTSANEQFF. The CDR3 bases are TGCGCCAGCAGACGTACTAGCGCCAATGAGCAGTTCTTC.

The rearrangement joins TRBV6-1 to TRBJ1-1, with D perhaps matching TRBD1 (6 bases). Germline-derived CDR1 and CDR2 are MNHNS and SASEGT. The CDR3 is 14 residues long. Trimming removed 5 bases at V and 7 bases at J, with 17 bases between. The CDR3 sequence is CASSPGGGGFEAFF. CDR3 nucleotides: TGTGCCAGCAGTCCAGGTGGGGGCGGTTTTGAAGCTTTCTTT.

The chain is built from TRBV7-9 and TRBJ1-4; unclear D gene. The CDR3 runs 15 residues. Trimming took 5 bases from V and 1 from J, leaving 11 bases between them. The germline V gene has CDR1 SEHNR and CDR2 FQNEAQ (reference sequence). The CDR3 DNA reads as TGTGCCAGCAGCCCGAACAGATTAACTAATGAAAAACTGTTTTTT. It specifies CASSPNRLTNEKLFF.

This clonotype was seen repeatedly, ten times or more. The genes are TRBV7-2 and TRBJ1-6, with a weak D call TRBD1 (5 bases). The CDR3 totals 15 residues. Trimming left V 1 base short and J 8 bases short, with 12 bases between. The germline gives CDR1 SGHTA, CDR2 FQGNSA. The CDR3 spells CASSLVAAGYSPLHF. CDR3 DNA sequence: TGTGCCAGCAGCTTAGTGGCTGCAGGGTATTCACCCCTCCACTTT.

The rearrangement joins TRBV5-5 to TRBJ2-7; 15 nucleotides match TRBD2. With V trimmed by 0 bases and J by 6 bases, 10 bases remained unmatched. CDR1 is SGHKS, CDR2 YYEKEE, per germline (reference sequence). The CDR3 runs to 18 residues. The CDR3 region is CASSLEGGLAGGKGEQYF. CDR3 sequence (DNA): TGTGCCAGCAGCTTGGAGGGAGGACTAGCGGGAGGGAAAGGCGAGCAGTACTTC.

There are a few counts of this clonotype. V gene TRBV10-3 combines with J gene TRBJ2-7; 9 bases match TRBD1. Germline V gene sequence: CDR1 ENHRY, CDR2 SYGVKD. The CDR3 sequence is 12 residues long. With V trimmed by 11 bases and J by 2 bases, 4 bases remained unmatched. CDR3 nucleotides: TGTGCCGCGCGGGACAGGGCCTACGAGCAGTACTTC. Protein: CAARDRAYEQYF.

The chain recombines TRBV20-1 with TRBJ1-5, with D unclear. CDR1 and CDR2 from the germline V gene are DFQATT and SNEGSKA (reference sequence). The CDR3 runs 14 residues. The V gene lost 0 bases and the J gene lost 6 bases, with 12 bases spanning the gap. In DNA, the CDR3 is TGCAGTGCTAGAGAGCTTTCGGTCGGTCAGCCCCAGCATTTT. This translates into CSARELSVGQPQHF.

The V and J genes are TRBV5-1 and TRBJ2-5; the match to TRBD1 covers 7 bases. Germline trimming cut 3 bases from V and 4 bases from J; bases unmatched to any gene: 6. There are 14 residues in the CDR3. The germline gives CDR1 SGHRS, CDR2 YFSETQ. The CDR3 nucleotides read TGCGCCAGCAGCTCCGGGACAGCCAGAGAGACCCAGTACTTC. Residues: CASSSGTARETQYF.

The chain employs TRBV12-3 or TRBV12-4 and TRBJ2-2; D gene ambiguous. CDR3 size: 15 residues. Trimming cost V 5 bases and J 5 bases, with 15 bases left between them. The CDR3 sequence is CASSATQGFTGELFF. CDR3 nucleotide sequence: TGTGCCAGCAGTGCGACTCAAGGGTTTACCGGGGAGCTGTTTTTT.

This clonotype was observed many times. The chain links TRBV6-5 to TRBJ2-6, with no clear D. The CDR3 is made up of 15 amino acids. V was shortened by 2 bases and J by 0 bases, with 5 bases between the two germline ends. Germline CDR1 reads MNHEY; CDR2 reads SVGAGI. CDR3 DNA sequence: TGTGCCAGCAGTTACGCTGTCTCTGGGGCCAACGTCCTGACTTTC. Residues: CASSYAVSGANVLTF.

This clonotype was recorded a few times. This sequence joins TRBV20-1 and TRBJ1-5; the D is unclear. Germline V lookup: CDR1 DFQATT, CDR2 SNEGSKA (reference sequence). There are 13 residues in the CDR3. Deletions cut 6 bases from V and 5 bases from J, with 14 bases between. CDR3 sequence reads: CSANKGLDQPQHF. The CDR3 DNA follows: TGCAGTGCGAACAAAGGGTTGGATCAGCCCCAGCATTTT.

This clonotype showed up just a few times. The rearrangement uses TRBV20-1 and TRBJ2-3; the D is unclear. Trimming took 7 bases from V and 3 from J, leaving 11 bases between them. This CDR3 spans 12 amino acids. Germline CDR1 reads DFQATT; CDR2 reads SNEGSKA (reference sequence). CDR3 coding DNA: TGCAGTGGGACGGCGGAAACAGATACGCAGTATTTT. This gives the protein CSGTAETDTQYF.

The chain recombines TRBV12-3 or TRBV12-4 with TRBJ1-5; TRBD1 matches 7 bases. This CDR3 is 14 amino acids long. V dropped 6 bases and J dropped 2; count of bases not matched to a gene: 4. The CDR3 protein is CASSNTGGNQPQHF. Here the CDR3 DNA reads TGTGCCAGCAGCAATACAGGGGGCAATCAGCCCCAGCATTTT.

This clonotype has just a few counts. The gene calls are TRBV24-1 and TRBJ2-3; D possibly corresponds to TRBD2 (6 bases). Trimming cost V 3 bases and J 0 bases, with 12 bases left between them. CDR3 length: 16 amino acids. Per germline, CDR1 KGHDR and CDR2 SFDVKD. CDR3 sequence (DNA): TGTGCCACCAGTGATGCACTAGCAGCGAGCACAGATACGCAGTATTTT. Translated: CATSDALAASTDTQYF.

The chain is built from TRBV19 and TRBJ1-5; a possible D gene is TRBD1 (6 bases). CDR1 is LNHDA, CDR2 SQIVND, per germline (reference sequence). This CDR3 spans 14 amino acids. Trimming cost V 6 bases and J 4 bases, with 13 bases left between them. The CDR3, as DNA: TGTGCCAGTAGGAACAGGGAGCTGAATCAGCCCCAGCATTTT. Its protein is CASRNRELNQPQHF.

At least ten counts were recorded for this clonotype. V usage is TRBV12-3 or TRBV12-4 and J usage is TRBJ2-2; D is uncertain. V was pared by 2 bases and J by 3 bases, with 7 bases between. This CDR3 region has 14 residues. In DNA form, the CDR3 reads TGTGCCAGCAGTTTAAGTGGGGACACCGGGGAGCTGTTTTTT. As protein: CASSLSGDTGELFF.